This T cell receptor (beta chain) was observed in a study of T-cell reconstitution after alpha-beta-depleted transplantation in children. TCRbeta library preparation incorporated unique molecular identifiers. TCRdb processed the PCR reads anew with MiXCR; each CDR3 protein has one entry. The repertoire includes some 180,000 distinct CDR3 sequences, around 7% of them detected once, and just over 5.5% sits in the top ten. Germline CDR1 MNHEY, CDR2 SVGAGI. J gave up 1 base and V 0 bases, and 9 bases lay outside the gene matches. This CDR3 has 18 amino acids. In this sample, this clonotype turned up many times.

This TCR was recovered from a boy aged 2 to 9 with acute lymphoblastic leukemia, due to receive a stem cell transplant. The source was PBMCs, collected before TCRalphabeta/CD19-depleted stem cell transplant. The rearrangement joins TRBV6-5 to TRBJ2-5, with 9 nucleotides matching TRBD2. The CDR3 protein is CASSYSMGLARGQETQYF. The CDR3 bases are TGTGCCAGCAGTTACTCGATGGGACTAGCCCGAGGCCAAGAGACCCAGTACTTC.